Each of the 21 T cell receptor beta chains below was sequenced from the same sample in a study of a mutant IDH1 vaccine in newly diagnosed glioma. Assay: immunoSEQ multiplex PCR; the TCRdb copy retains only in-frame clones and omits some. The data contain more than 9,500 clones, roughly 84% of them singletons. Their antigen targets remain unknown. Time point given: week 5, during vaccination. Vaccination comprised doses that each held 300 ug of mutant IDH1 20-mer peptide, plus topical imiquimod. Sequences were derived from PBMCs, sampled from a glioma patient whose treatment included an IDH1 peptide vaccine. These receptors came from a woman aged 40 to 49 with glioma. Some clones in this sample may be carry-over from other donors' samples.

The V gene is TRBV6-1, the J gene TRBJ1-6; unclear D gene. Germline assignment: CDR1 MNHNS and CDR2 SASEGT. This CDR3 is built from 15 residues. Trimming took 6 bases from V and 1 from J, leaving 10 bases between them. CDR3 protein: CASRVGISYNSPLHF. In nucleotides, the CDR3 is TGTGCCAGCAGGGTGGGCATTTCCTATAATTCACCCCTCCACTTT.

The chain has TRBV19 and TRBJ1-4; 9 bases line up with TRBD1. V shed 6 bases and J 8 bases; nucleotides not matched to a gene: 7. The CDR3 contains 14 residues. Germline values: CDR1 LNHDA, CDR2 SQIVND (reference sequence). Here the CDR3 reads CASRETGGGEKLFF. CDR3 nucleotide sequence: TGTGCCAGTAGAGAGACAGGGGGAGGCGAAAAACTGTTTTTT.

The rearrangement links TRBV6-1 to TRBJ2-7; a weak D match, TRBD1 (6 bases). Deletions cut 7 bases from V and 3 bases from J, with 13 bases between. The CDR3 length is 13 residues. The germline V gene encodes CDR1 MNHNS and CDR2 SASEGT. In DNA form, the CDR3 reads TGTGCCAGCACGCGGACAGTCCTCTACGAGCAGTACTTC. It yields the protein CASTRTVLYEQYF.

This chain joins TRBV29-1 and TRBJ2-5; D gene ambiguous. This CDR3 has 12 amino acids. Germline V lookup: CDR1 SQVTM, CDR2 ANQGSEA. V lost 4 bases to trimming and J lost 2 bases, with 8 bases between them. The DNA of the CDR3 is TGCAGCGTTGGGGTGGGTCAAGAGACCCAGTACTTC. It specifies CSVGVGQETQYF. The full variable domain, rest sourced from reference TRBV29-1 and TRBJ2-5, is SAVISQKPSRDICQRGTSLTIQCQVDSQVTMMFWYRQQPGQSLTLIATANQGSEATYESGFVIDKFPISRPNLTFSTLTVSNMSPEDSSIYLCSVGVGQETQYFGPGTRLLVL.

The CDR3 DNA reads as TGTGCCTGGACCCCGGGTAGGAACACTGAAGCTTTCTTT. Translating it yields CAWTPGRNTEAFF. The rearrangement joins TRBV30 to TRBJ1-1; unclear D gene. The CDR3 is made up of 13 amino acids. Germline V lookup: CDR1 GTSNPN, CDR2 SVGIG (reference sequence). The V gene lost 4 bases and the J gene lost 1 base, with 10 bases spanning the gap.

CDR3 in DNA: TGTGCCAGCAGCTTAACTAGCGGGAGGGCCGAGCAGTACTTC. It translates to CASSLTSGRAEQYF. This sequence joins TRBV7-8 and TRBJ2-7, with 13 nucleotides matching TRBD2. The ends lost 2 bases at V and 6 bases at J; junction bases unmatched: 1. Germline loops: CDR1 SGHVS, CDR2 FQNEAQ. This CDR3 has 14 amino acids.

The V gene is TRBV2, the J gene TRBJ2-1; no reliable D call. V lost 2 bases, J lost 3 bases, and 5 bases lay in between. This CDR3 has 13 residues. The germline V gene encodes CDR1 SNHLY and CDR2 FYNNEI. In DNA form, the CDR3 reads TGTGCCAGCAGTGAACCCCACTACAATGAGCAGTTCTTC. It yields the protein CASSEPHYNEQFF.

The chain uses TRBV29-1 and TRBJ2-6; 9 bases match TRBD1. V gave up 4 bases and J gave up 1 base; unmatched junction bases: 8. From germline, CDR1 is SQVTM and CDR2 ANQGSEA. The CDR3 is 17 residues long. The CDR3 nucleotides are TGCAGCGTTGTCTCGGGACAGGGATTATCTGGGGCCAACGTCCTGACTTTC. It is translated as CSVVSGQGLSGANVLTF.

The rearrangement joins TRBV5-5 to TRBJ1-1; D is perhaps TRBD1 (6 bases). The V end lost 4 bases, the J end lost 6 bases, and 13 bases lay between the germline ends. CDR3 length equals 13 residues. Germline-derived CDR1 and CDR2 are SGHKS and YYEKEE (reference sequence). The CDR3 here is CASSRTGIPEAFF. The CDR3 nucleotides are TGTGCCAGCAGCCGAACAGGGATTCCTGAAGCTTTCTTT.

The chain couples TRBV2 to TRBJ1-2, with D possibly being TRBD1 (6 bases). There are 11 residues in the CDR3. Germline CDR1 is SNHLY and CDR2 is FYNNEI. V was clipped by 5 bases and J by 12 bases, with 13 bases between them. CDR3 DNA sequence: TGTGCCAGCAGTCCGAGGGGGATCGACACCTTC. It translates to CASSPRGIDTF.

Here the CDR3 DNA reads TGTGCCAGCAGCTCCCCTTACGGGACACATAACACCGGGGAGCTGTTTTTT. Residues: CASSSPYGTHNTGELFF. The chain joins TRBV7-8 to TRBJ2-2; a weak D match, TRBD1 (6 bases). Germline CDR1 SGHVS, CDR2 FQNEAQ. This CDR3 comprises 17 residues. V was cut by 4 bases and J by 2 bases, with 17 bases left in between.

The rearrangement links TRBV29-1 to TRBJ1-4; TRBD1 matches at 9 bases. Germline-derived CDR1 and CDR2 are SQVTM and ANQGSEA. There are 14 residues in the CDR3. Trimming at V came to 7 bases and at J to 4 bases, leaving 7 bases not matched to a gene. CDR3 protein: CSAYETGGNEKLFF. The DNA of the CDR3 is TGCAGCGCCTACGAGACAGGGGGTAATGAAAAACTGTTTTTT.

This chain connects TRBV2 to TRBJ1-1; a weak D match, TRBD1 (5 bases). This CDR3 region has 14 residues. Germline CDR1 SNHLY, CDR2 FYNNEI. The germline V and J ends were trimmed by 6 bases and 3 bases, with 14 bases remaining between them. CDR3 sequence (DNA): TGTGCCAGCAGCAGGGAGGTTTGGGACACTGAAGCTTTCTTT. The encoded protein is CASSREVWDTEAFF.

The chain couples TRBV9 to TRBJ2-2; D is undetermined. V was pared by 6 bases and J by 0 bases, with 9 bases between. Germline lookup yields CDR1 SGDLS and CDR2 YYNGEE. The CDR3 extends over 14 amino acids. CDR3 region: CASNSDSNTGELFF. As DNA, the CDR3 is TGTGCCAGCAACAGCGACTCGAACACCGGGGAGCTGTTTTTT.

V and J are TRBV5-8 and TRBJ2-1, with D tentatively TRBD2 (6 bases). The CDR3 contains 16 residues. Per the germline V gene, CDR1 is SGHTS and CDR2 is YDEGEE. Deletions cut 4 bases from V and 4 bases from J, with 18 bases between. CDR3 bases: TGTGCCAGCAGCCCCATCTCTAGCGCCTCATACAATGAGCAGTTCTTC. It is translated as CASSPISSASYNEQFF.

The chain combines TRBV20-1 with TRBJ1-4; D not resolved. The V and J ends lost 6 bases and 8 bases respectively, with 10 bases between them. This CDR3 contains 11 residues. CDR1 and CDR2 (germline): DFQATT, SNEGSKA (reference sequence). The CDR3 DNA reads as TGCAGTGCCCCTACCCTGGAAAAACTGTTTTTT. Amino acids: CSAPTLEKLFF.

The rearrangement joins TRBV5-8 to TRBJ1-4; D is perhaps TRBD1 (5 bases). V was cut by 1 base and J by 4 bases, with 14 bases left in between. This CDR3 is built from 16 residues. Per the germline V gene, CDR1 is SGHTS and CDR2 is YDEGEE. The CDR3 DNA follows: TGTGCCAGCAGCTTGTATACCGGGACTAGTAATGAAAAACTGTTTTTT. Amino acids: CASSLYTGTSNEKLFF.

The V call is TRBV15, the J call TRBJ2-1; TRBD2 aligns across 11 bases. V was clipped by 4 bases and J by 6 bases; unmatched bases: 2. There are 14 residues in the CDR3. The germline V gene has CDR1 LNHNV and CDR2 YYDKDF (reference sequence). This CDR3 reads CATSISGGGNEQFF. CDR3 nucleotide sequence: TGTGCCACCAGCATTAGCGGGGGGGGCAATGAGCAGTTCTTC.

The rearrangement links TRBV30 to TRBJ1-1, with TRBD1 as a possible D gene (5 bases). Germline V lookup: CDR1 GTSNPN, CDR2 SVGIG (reference sequence). The CDR3 is made up of 17 amino acids. With 1 base removed from V and 3 bases from J, the gap between germline ends came to 21 bases. The CDR3 spells CAWSGGTLSSIDTEAFF. The CDR3 DNA is TGTGCCTGGAGTGGAGGGACGTTGAGTTCCATCGACACTGAAGCTTTCTTT.

The chain links TRBV6-5 to TRBJ2-1; maybe TRBD2 (5 bases). This CDR3 contains 13 residues. Trimming took 6 bases from V and 4 from J, leaving 10 bases between them. Germline CDR1 MNHEY, CDR2 SVGAGI. CDR3 protein: CASSQRNYNEQFF. The CDR3 nucleotides read TGTGCCAGCAGCCAGCGGAATTACAATGAGCAGTTCTTC.

This chain joins TRBV18 and TRBJ2-3; no clear D gene. This CDR3 region has 12 residues. Germline CDR1 and CDR2: KGHSH and LQKENI. Between the trimmed V and J ends, which lost 0 bases and 8 bases, there was a span of 6 bases. For the CDR3, the DNA is TGTGCCAGCTCACCACCTTTAACTACGCAGTATTTT. Its translation is CASSPPLTTQYF. Filled out from reference TRBV18 and TRBJ2-3, the complete variable domain reads NAGVMQNPRHLVRRRGQEARLRCSPMKGHSHVYWYRQLPEEGLKFMVYLQKENIIDESGMPKERFSAEFPKEGPSILRIQQVVRGDSAAYFCASSPPLTTQYFGPGTRLTVL.